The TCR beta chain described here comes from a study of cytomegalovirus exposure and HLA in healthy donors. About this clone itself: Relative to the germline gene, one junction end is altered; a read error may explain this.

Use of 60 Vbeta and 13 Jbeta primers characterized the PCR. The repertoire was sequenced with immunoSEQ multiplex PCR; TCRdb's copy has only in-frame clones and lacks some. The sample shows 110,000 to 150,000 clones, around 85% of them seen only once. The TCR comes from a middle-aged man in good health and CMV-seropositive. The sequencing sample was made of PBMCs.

The CDR3 spells CSSSPFAGTGGNSPLHF. The DNA for the CDR3 is TGTTCCAGCAGCCCATTTGCGGGGACAGGGGGTAATTCACCCCTCCACTTT. V usage is TRBV7-9 and J usage is TRBJ1-6; TRBD1 agrees at 11 bases. From germline, CDR1 is SEHNR and CDR2 FQNEAQ (reference sequence). This CDR3 contains 17 residues.